A single sample gave rise to the 4 T cell receptor beta chains below, sequenced in a study of early T cells in non-severe SARS-CoV-2 infection. TCRdb called the 5' RACE reads again in MiXCR, with one record for every CDR3 protein. In the table there are about 77,000 distinct CDR3 sequences, roughly an eighth of which are singletons. Sequenced here: whole blood, sampled at baseline. These receptors were obtained from an adult who was a healthcare worker with PCR-confirmed SARS-CoV-2 infection or an uninfected control (not recorded which). The donor label of this sample is uncertain.

There are many counts of this clonotype. The rearrangement uses TRBV6-6 and TRBJ1-1; D remains ambiguous. Trimming left V 2 bases short and J 0 bases short, with 7 bases between. The CDR3 has 14 amino acids. The germline gives CDR1 MNHNY, CDR2 SVGAGI (reference sequence). The CDR3 bases are TGTGCCAGCAGTTACACCTCCTTGAACACTGAAGCTTTCTTT. Amino acids: CASSYTSLNTEAFF.

V gene TRBV30 combines with J gene TRBJ1-1; unclear D gene. The germline CDR1 and CDR2 sequences are GTSNPN and SVGIG (reference sequence). Trimming stripped 3 bases from V and 8 bases from J, with 16 bases between. The CDR3 loop spans 13 amino acids. CDR3 sequence (DNA): TGTGCCTGGAGCTACAGCCGGGGAGGAGAAGCTTTCTTT. It yields the protein CAWSYSRGGEAFF.

The rearrangement links TRBV5-1 to TRBJ2-1; 8 bases map to TRBD2. Germline V CDR1 and CDR2: SGHRS, YFSETQ. CDR3 length equals 16 residues. The ends lost 4 bases at V and 0 bases at J; junction bases unmatched: 6. CDR3 protein: CASSPTSGSSYNEQFF. The CDR3 DNA sequence: TGCGCCAGCAGCCCAACTAGCGGATCCTCCTACAATGAGCAGTTCTTC.

The genes are TRBV7-6 and TRBJ2-5; D is undetermined. CDR1 and CDR2 from the germline V gene are SGHVS and FNYEAQ. Trimming pared 0 bases from V and 2 bases from J, leaving 7 bases between. The CDR3 runs 14 residues. The CDR3, as DNA: TGTGCCAGCAGCTTAGCGCCAAATCAAGAGACCCAGTACTTC. Protein product: CASSLAPNQETQYF.